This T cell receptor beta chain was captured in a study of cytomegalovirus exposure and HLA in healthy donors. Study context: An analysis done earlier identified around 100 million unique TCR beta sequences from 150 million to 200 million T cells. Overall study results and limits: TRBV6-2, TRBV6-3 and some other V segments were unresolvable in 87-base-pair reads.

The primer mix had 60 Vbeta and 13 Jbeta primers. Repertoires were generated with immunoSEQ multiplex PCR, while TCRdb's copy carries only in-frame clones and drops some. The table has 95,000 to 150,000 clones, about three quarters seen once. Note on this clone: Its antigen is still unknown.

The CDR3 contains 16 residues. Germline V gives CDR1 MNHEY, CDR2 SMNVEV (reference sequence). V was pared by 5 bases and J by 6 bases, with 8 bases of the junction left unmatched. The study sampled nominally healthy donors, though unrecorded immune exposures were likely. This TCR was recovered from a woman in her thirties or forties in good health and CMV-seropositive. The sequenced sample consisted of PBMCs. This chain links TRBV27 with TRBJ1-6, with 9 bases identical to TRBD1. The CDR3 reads CASSINRGQGNSPLHF. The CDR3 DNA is TGTGCCAGCAGTATAAACAGGGGGCAGGGTAATTCACCCCTCCACTTT.